The 14 T cell receptor beta chains in this list originate from one sample, sequenced in a study of shared clonotypes between healthy human individuals. TCRdb's table, derived via immunoSEQ multiplex PCR, lists solely in-frame clones and lacks some. The sample has some 550,000 clones, about 96% seen once. The material sequenced was naive CD4+ T cells sorted from blood. Subset indicated: CD45RA+ positively selected. Source of these receptors: a woman aged 30 to 39 in good health.

The V and J genes are TRBV7-3 and TRBJ2-1; TRBD1 is a possible D gene (7 bases). Germline CDR1 is SGHTA and CDR2 is FQGTGA. There are 14 residues in the CDR3. The V end lost 5 bases, the J end lost 8 bases, and 16 bases lay between the germline ends. DNA of the CDR3: TGTGCCAGCAGCCATCGACAGGGAGGTGATGAGCAGTTCTTC. Translating it yields CASSHRQGGDEQFF.

The chain recombines TRBV20-1 with TRBJ2-1; 8 nucleotides match TRBD2. With 1 base clipped from V and 10 bases from J, the junction kept 0 bases outside the gene matches. Germline CDR1 DFQATT, CDR2 SNEGSKA (reference sequence). CDR3 length: 11 amino acids. The CDR3 nucleotides are TGCAGTGCTAGAGCGGGGGGGGAGCAGTTCTTC. Translated: CSARAGGEQFF.

This clone was found a few times. This sequence joins TRBV6-5 and TRBJ1-2; TRBD1 is a possible D gene (6 bases). The ends were cut back, 6 bases at V and 4 bases at J, with 18 bases in the middle. The CDR3 covers 15 residues. Germline V gene lookup returns CDR1 MNHEY and CDR2 SVGAGI. CDR3 nucleotides: TGTGCCAGCAGCAACGACGGACAGACGACCTATGGCTACACCTTC. This encodes CASSNDGQTTYGYTF.

The CDR3 nucleotides read TGTGCCAGCAGGTCCCACAGGGACGGAAACACCATATATTTT. Its protein is CASRSHRDGNTIYF. The V call is TRBV5-5, the J call TRBJ1-3; D may be TRBD1 (6 bases). The CDR3 is 14 amino acids. With 5 bases removed from V and 4 bases from J, the gap between germline ends came to 13 bases. Germline-derived CDR1 and CDR2 are SGHKS and YYEKEE (reference sequence).

This sequence joins TRBV28 and TRBJ2-2; a weak D match, TRBD1 (6 bases). V was cut by 2 bases and J by 4 bases, with 11 bases left in between. The length of the CDR3 is 15 residues. Germline CDR1 reads MDHEN; CDR2 reads SYDVKM. CDR3 in DNA: TGTGCCAGCAGTTTAATCAGGGGCGGCACCGGGGAGCTGTTTTTT. This codes for CASSLIRGGTGELFF.

Here the CDR3 reads CASSPPVRDSNQPQHF. The DNA for the CDR3 is TGTGCCAGTAGTCCCCCCGTCCGGGACAGCAATCAGCCCCAGCATTTT. The rearrangement uses TRBV19 and TRBJ1-5; weak D call: TRBD1 (5 bases). Germline CDR1 and CDR2: LNHDA and SQIVND (reference sequence). The CDR3 spans 16 residues. V lost 5 bases and J 1 base, leaving 15 bases between the germline ends.

The chain uses TRBV5-1 and TRBJ1-1, with no clear D. The CDR3 sequence is 15 residues long. The V end was cut by 0 bases, the J end by 4 bases, with 13 bases between. CDR1 and CDR2 (germline): SGHRS, YFSETQ. The CDR3 here is CASSLEAGSSTEAFF. DNA for the CDR3: TGCGCCAGCAGCTTGGAGGCCGGGTCGAGCACTGAAGCTTTCTTT.

V usage is TRBV7-9 and J usage is TRBJ2-7; D is unclear. The CDR3 is made up of 11 amino acids. The V and J ends lost 5 bases and 4 bases respectively, with 6 bases between them. In germline, CDR1 is SEHNR, CDR2 FQNEAQ (reference sequence). The CDR3: CASSREYEQYF. The CDR3 region has the DNA TGTGCCAGCAGCCGAGAATACGAGCAGTACTTC. Together with reference TRBV7-9 and TRBJ2-7, the CDR3 gives the full variable domain: DTGVSQNPRHKITKRGQNVTFRCDPISEHNRLYWYRQTLGQGPEFLTYFQNEAQLEKSRLLSDRFSAERPKGSFSTLEIQRTEQGDSAMYLCASSREYEQYFGPGTRLTVT.

The rearrangement uses TRBV5-8 and TRBJ2-1; 10 bases fit TRBD2. The J segment lost 4 bases and the V segment lost 3 bases, leaving 4 bases of the junction unmatched. The CDR3 spans 15 residues. Germline CDR1 reads SGHTS; CDR2 reads YDEGEE. The CDR3 loop reads CASSSTSGVYNEQFF. CDR3 in DNA: TGTGCCAGCAGCTCAACTAGCGGGGTATACAATGAGCAGTTCTTC.

V and J are TRBV28 and TRBJ1-1; D is unclear. V lost 3 bases and J lost 4, with 9 bases in between. Germline assignment: CDR1 MDHEN and CDR2 SYDVKM. This CDR3 contains 13 residues. In DNA form, the CDR3 reads TGTGCCAGCAGTTTCTGGCAGTTCACTGAAGCTTTCTTT. Translating gives CASSFWQFTEAFF.

This chain links TRBV21-1 with TRBJ2-7; the table names TRBD1, a call not compared with the DNA. TRBV21-1 is given as a pseudogene. This CDR3 has 14 residues. The CDR3 here is CASSKAGTAYEQYF. For the CDR3, the DNA is TGTGCCAGCAGCAAAGCGGGGACAGCCTACGAGCAGTACTTC.

The CDR3 protein is CASSLPPGLAGSGDTQYF. The CDR3 DNA follows: TGTGCCAGCAGCCTCCCCCCGGGACTAGCGGGTTCCGGGGATACGCAGTATTTT. The chain joins TRBV7-6 to TRBJ2-3; 12 bases agree with TRBD2. Trimming took 5 bases from V and 6 from J; bases not matched to a gene: 15. CDR3 length: 18 amino acids. Germline CDR1 and CDR2: SGHVS and FNYEAQ. The full variable domain, with the rest looked up from reference TRBV7-6 and TRBJ2-3, is GAGVSQSPRYKVTKRGQDVALRCDPISGHVSLYWYRQALGQGPEFLTYFNYEAQQDKSGLPNDRFSAERPEGSISTLTIQRTEQRDSAMYRCASSLPPGLAGSGDTQYFGPGTRLTVL.

The V call is TRBV28, the J call TRBJ2-7, with D maybe TRBD1 (7 bases). The germline gives CDR1 MDHEN, CDR2 SYDVKM. This CDR3 has 16 residues. Trimming stripped 6 bases from V and 3 bases from J, with 21 bases between. This chain's CDR3 is CASRSSAGQSIYEQYF. The CDR3 DNA reads as TGTGCCAGCAGAAGCTCCGCGGGACAGAGCATCTACGAGCAGTACTTC.

The chain links TRBV6-1 to TRBJ2-5; no definite D call. V was shortened by 2 bases and J by 0 bases, with 7 bases between the two germline ends. This CDR3 contains 14 residues. CDR1 is MNHNS and CDR2 is SASEGT in the germline V gene. This CDR3 reads CASSELGNQETQYF. The CDR3, as DNA: TGTGCCAGCAGTGAATTGGGCAACCAAGAGACCCAGTACTTC.